The clone carrying this T cell receptor beta chain has only a few counts. The data belong to a study of blood T cell repertoires in COVID-19. Authors' processing steps: Reference gene primer amplification gave nucleated cell count estimates. Some clones are missing from TCRdb's copy, which holds only in-frame ones; the method was immunoSEQ multiplex PCR. V and J calls and clone size are given by that table; D and trimming were obtained from the DNA. The data contain about 230,000 clones, roughly 83% of them singletons. CDR3 length equals 13 residues. The V gene lost 2 bases and the J gene lost 3 bases, with 5 bases spanning the gap. Germline CDR1 MNHEY, CDR2 SMNVEV (reference sequence).

The TCR was taken from a woman in her 70s with active or convalescent COVID-19. Sequencing was done on a sample of peripheral blood. V usage is TRBV27 and J usage is TRBJ1-5; no reliable D call. Here the CDR3 reads CASSLAYNQPQHF. In DNA form, the CDR3 reads TGTGCCAGCAGTTTAGCCTACAATCAGCCCCAGCATTTT.